This is a list of T cell receptor beta chains from one sample in a study of blood T cell repertoires in COVID-19. Profiling relied on immunoSEQ multiplex PCR, and the TCRdb table lists in-frame clones only, not all of them. The sample shows fewer than 300,000 clones, about 80% of them seen only once. The sample consisted of peripheral blood. Source of these receptors: a woman aged 45-65 years who had recovered from COVID-19. Both conserved end residues are part of each CDR3. Fields, in order: clone size, D gene, J gene, V gene, CDR3 DNA, CDR3 protein. D genes are given only for firm matches. Size tells how often a clone was seen (once, few, many) or the class of an expanded clone, and some rows leave it out.

clone_size: NA; d_call: NA; j_call: TRBJ1-5; v_call: TRBV19; cdr3_nt: TGTGCCAGTAGCTCTTCACTCGGTTGGCAGCCCCAGCATTTT; cdr3_aa: CASSSSLGWQPQHF
clone_size: NA; d_call: TRBD2; j_call: TRBJ2-7; v_call: TRBV6-5; cdr3_nt: TGTGCCAGCAGCCTGGGACTAGTCTACGAGCAGTACTTC; cdr3_aa: CASSLGLVYEQYF
clone_size: NA; d_call: TRBD2; j_call: TRBJ2-1; v_call: TRBV18; cdr3_nt: TGTGCCAGCTCAGCCTCGGTCGGGAGGGCTTCCTACAATGAGCAGTTCTTC; cdr3_aa: CASSASVGRASYNEQFF
clone_size: few; d_call: TRBD1; j_call: TRBJ2-3; v_call: TRBV19; cdr3_nt: TGTGCCAGTAGTACCGACAGGGGCAGCACAGATACGCAGTATTTT; cdr3_aa: CASSTDRGSTDTQYF
clone_size: NA; d_call: NA; j_call: TRBJ1-3; v_call: TRBV18; cdr3_nt: TGTGCCAGCTCACCACCGGAGGGATTCTCTGGAAACACCATATATTTT; cdr3_aa: CASSPPEGFSGNTIYF
clone_size: NA; d_call: TRBD1; j_call: TRBJ2-7; v_call: TRBV4-1; cdr3_nt: TGCGCCAGCAGCTCGCAGGCAGGGGGTCCCTACGAGCAGTACTTC; cdr3_aa: CASSSQAGGPYEQYF
clone_size: few; d_call: NA; j_call: TRBJ1-2; v_call: TRBV7-2; cdr3_nt: TGTGCCAGCACCCTCGGGGGGGCTCATGGCTACACCTTC; cdr3_aa: CASTLGGAHGYTF
clone_size: NA; d_call: TRBD2; j_call: TRBJ2-7; v_call: TRBV11-2; cdr3_nt: TGTGCCAGCAGCCCAGGACTAGCGGGAGAGAACGAGCAGTACTTC; cdr3_aa: CASSPGLAGENEQYF
clone_size: once; d_call: TRBD1; j_call: TRBJ1-6; v_call: TRBV5-1; cdr3_nt: TGCGCCAGCAGCCCGAAGGACAGGGGCGCCTCCTATAATTCACCCCTCCACTTT; cdr3_aa: CASSPKDRGASYNSPLHF
clone_size: NA; d_call: NA; j_call: TRBJ1-5; v_call: TRBV2; cdr3_nt: TGTGCCAGCAAAGAGAGTTATAGCAATCAGCCCCAGCATTTT; cdr3_aa: CASKESYSNQPQHF
clone_size: few; d_call: NA; j_call: TRBJ2-3; v_call: TRBV5-1; cdr3_nt: TGCGCCAGCAGCCTAGCTACAGGGAATACGCAGTATTTT; cdr3_aa: CASSLATGNTQYF
clone_size: NA; d_call: NA; j_call: TRBJ1-4; v_call: TRBV7-9; cdr3_nt: TGTGCCAGCAGCCCGGACAGCGGTAATGAAAAACTGTTTTTT; cdr3_aa: CASSPDSGNEKLFF
clone_size: NA; d_call: NA; j_call: TRBJ1-5; v_call: TRBV7-2; cdr3_nt: TGTGCCAGCAGCTTAGCGGGGCGGGGCAGCCATCAGCCCCAGCATTTT; cdr3_aa: CASSLAGRGSHQPQHF
clone_size: NA; d_call: NA; j_call: TRBJ1-1; v_call: TRBV6-5; cdr3_nt: TGTGCCAGCAGTTACAGGGAGTTGAACACTGAAGCTTTCTTT; cdr3_aa: CASSYRELNTEAFF
clone_size: NA; d_call: TRBD2; j_call: TRBJ2-5; v_call: TRBV18; cdr3_nt: TGTGCCAGCTCACCACCGGGACTAGCGAGGGAGACCCAGTACTTC; cdr3_aa: CASSPPGLARETQYF
clone_size: NA; d_call: TRBD1; j_call: TRBJ1-1; v_call: TRBV6-5; cdr3_nt: TGTGCCAGCAGTTCACAATCCACAGGGGCCACTGAAGCTTTCTTT; cdr3_aa: CASSSQSTGATEAFF
clone_size: NA; d_call: NA; j_call: TRBJ2-1; v_call: TRBV27; cdr3_nt: TGTGCCAGCAGTTTTGCTAGCACCTATGAGCAGTTCTTC; cdr3_aa: CASSFASTYEQFF
clone_size: NA; d_call: TRBD2; j_call: TRBJ2-7; v_call: TRBV5-4; cdr3_nt: TGTGCCAGCGGATTAGCGGGGGCCGACTACGAGCAGTACTTC; cdr3_aa: CASGLAGADYEQYF
clone_size: NA; d_call: TRBD2; j_call: TRBJ2-2; v_call: TRBV5-1; cdr3_nt: TGCGCCAGCAGCCCAGGACTAGCGGGGGTCAAGAACCCCGGGGAGCTGTTTTTT; cdr3_aa: CASSPGLAGVKNPGELFF
clone_size: few; d_call: NA; j_call: TRBJ2-4; v_call: TRBV5-6; cdr3_nt: TGTGCCAGCAGCTTGAGGCTAACTAATAATAACATTCAGTACTTC; cdr3_aa: CASSLRLTNNNIQYF
clone_size: NA; d_call: TRBD2; j_call: TRBJ2-1; v_call: TRBV7-2; cdr3_nt: TGTGCCAGCTCCCGGACTAGCGCACACAATGAGCAGTTCTTC; cdr3_aa: CASSRTSAHNEQFF
clone_size: few; d_call: NA; j_call: TRBJ2-1; v_call: TRBV28; cdr3_nt: TGTGCCAGCAGCCCGAACTTCAATGAGCAGTTCTTC; cdr3_aa: CASSPNFNEQFF
clone_size: NA; d_call: TRBD2; j_call: TRBJ2-1; v_call: TRBV29-1; cdr3_nt: TGCAGCGTTGATGTCGGGGGGGTATCCAATGAGCAGTTCTTC; cdr3_aa: CSVDVGGVSNEQFF
clone_size: once; d_call: NA; j_call: TRBJ1-6; v_call: TRBV20-1; cdr3_nt: TGCAGTGCTAGTGTAAATTCACCCCTCCACTTT; cdr3_aa: CSASVNSPLHF
clone_size: NA; d_call: TRBD2; j_call: TRBJ2-1; v_call: TRBV4-3; cdr3_nt: TGCGCCAGCAGCCAACTCGCGAGCGGGGGGGCCCCCTACAATGAGCAGTTCTTC; cdr3_aa: CASSQLASGGAPYNEQFF
clone_size: NA; d_call: TRBD2; j_call: TRBJ2-5; v_call: TRBV30; cdr3_nt: TGTGCCTGGAGTCTAGCGGGTGGCGAGACCCAGTACTTC; cdr3_aa: CAWSLAGGETQYF
clone_size: NA; d_call: NA; j_call: TRBJ1-5; v_call: TRBV10-3; cdr3_nt: TGTGCCATCAGTGAGAGGGAGACAGGTCGTCAGCCCCAGCATTTT; cdr3_aa: CAISERETGRQPQHF
clone_size: NA; d_call: TRBD1; j_call: TRBJ1-5; v_call: TRBV29-1; cdr3_nt: TGCAGCGTCAAACAGGGGAATAGCAATCAGCCCCAGCATTTT; cdr3_aa: CSVKQGNSNQPQHF